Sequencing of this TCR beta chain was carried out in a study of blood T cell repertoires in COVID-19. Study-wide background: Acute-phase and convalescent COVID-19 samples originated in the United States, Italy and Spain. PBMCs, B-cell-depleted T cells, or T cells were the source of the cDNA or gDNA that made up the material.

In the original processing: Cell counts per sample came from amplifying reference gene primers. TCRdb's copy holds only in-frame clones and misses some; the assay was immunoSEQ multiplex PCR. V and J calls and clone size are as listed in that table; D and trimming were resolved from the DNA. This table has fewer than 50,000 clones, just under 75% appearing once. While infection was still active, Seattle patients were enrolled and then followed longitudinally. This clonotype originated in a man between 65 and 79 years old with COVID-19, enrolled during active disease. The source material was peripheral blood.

CDR3 DNA: TGTGCCAGCAGTCTACCCCAGGTTTCGCCCCAGCATTTT. Its translation is CASSLPQVSPQHF. This chain joins TRBV28 and TRBJ1-5, with D uncertain. Trimming left V 5 bases short and J 9 bases short, with 14 bases between. Germline CDR1 reads MDHEN; CDR2 reads SYDVKM. CDR3 length equals 13 residues.